This T cell receptor (beta chain) was obtained from a study of blood T cell repertoires in COVID-19. As for the study in general: Italy, Spain and the United States were the sources of the convalescent and acute COVID-19 samples. PBMCs, B-cell-depleted T cells, or T cells were the source of the cDNA or gDNA that made up the material.

Some clones are missing from TCRdb's copy, which holds only in-frame ones; the method was immunoSEQ multiplex PCR. Counted here are 40,000 or so clones, 75% to 80% occurring once; the ten biggest clones make up approximately 30%. CDR1 and CDR2 from the germline V gene are KGHSH and LQKENI. The trim removed 0 bases at V and 4 bases at J, leaving 5 bases unmatched. This CDR3 region has 15 residues. The sequence was obtained from a woman between 65 and 79 years old with acute or convalescent COVID-19. Sequenced material: peripheral blood. The chain recombines TRBV18 with TRBJ1-2; 7 bases align to TRBD1. CDR3 protein: CASSPPSQGGYGYTF. CDR3 sequence (DNA): TGTGCCAGCTCACCACCTTCGCAGGGGGGCTATGGCTACACCTTC.